This T cell receptor (beta chain) was captured by sequencing in a study of control samples from healthy donors and cancer patients. Using immunoSEQ multiplex PCR, the repertoire was profiled, and TCRdb retains in-frame clones only, with some absent. In the table there are fewer than 110,000 clones, 85% to 90% of which are singletons. This clone was counted a single time. Germline assignment: CDR1 SGHNT and CDR2 YYREEE (reference sequence). The V gene end was trimmed by 3 bases and the J gene end by 14 bases; junction bases not matched to a gene: 5. This CDR3 has 11 residues. Sequencing was performed on PBMCs. This chain joins TRBV5-4 and TRBJ1-2; 9 bases align to TRBD1. The TCR originated in a man between 60 and 75 years old with lung cancer. CDR3: CASSSGTGLTF. The CDR3 DNA reads TGTGCCAGCAGCTCCGGGACAGGGTTAACCTTC.